This TCR beta chain derives from a study of T cell repertoires in cytomegalovirus infection. Study background: Shared public TCR beta signatures pointed to both CMV infection and a matching HLA type. Notes on the study in general: HLA-C-restricted CMV-specific TCR beta clonotypes were dominant in the ex vivo response. Summed frequency of public TCR beta families distinguished CMV carriers with the relevant HLA.

This clonotype was seen only a few times. Its antigen is undetermined. TCRdb analysed the reads with MiXCR anew, one entry per CDR3 protein. The sample yields about 890,000 distinct CDR3 sequences, approximately 31% seen once. Germline V gene data show CDR1 as SGHVS and CDR2 as FNYEAQ. V was cut by 2 bases and J by 5 bases, with 22 bases left in between. The CDR3 has 18 amino acids. The material sequenced was cultured CD8+ T cells from PBMCs, taken from culture after CMV antigen stimulation. The receptor was derived from a human donor in good health (CMV status not recorded). Some clones in this sample may be carry-over from other donors' samples. The chain joins TRBV7-6 to TRBJ2-1, with D unresolved. Here the CDR3 reads CASSLPFWVPGNDNEQFF. Written as DNA, the CDR3 is TGTGCCAGCAGCTTACCCTTCTGGGTCCCTGGGAACGACAATGAGCAGTTCTTC. The entire variable domain, with the rest obtained from reference TRBV7-6 and TRBJ2-1, is as follows: GAGVSQSPRYKVTKRGQDVALRCDPISGHVSLYWYRQALGQGPEFLTYFNYEAQQDKSGLPNDRFSAERPEGSISTLTIQRTEQRDSAMYRCASSLPFWVPGNDNEQFFGPGTRLTVL.